A single sample is the source of the 13 T cell receptor beta chains below, sequenced in a study of cytomegalovirus exposure and HLA in healthy donors. The PCR was carried out with 60 Vbeta primers and 13 Jbeta primers. Repertoires were generated with immunoSEQ multiplex PCR, while TCRdb's copy carries only in-frame clones and drops some. The table shows about 150,000 clones, with around 78% occurring only once. The specimen sequenced was PBMCs. All receptors derive from a woman aged 45-60 years in good health and CMV-seropositive.

This rearrangement joins TRBV19 to TRBJ2-3; D perhaps matches TRBD2 (7 bases). The germline gives CDR1 LNHDA, CDR2 SQIVND (reference sequence). V shed 8 bases and J shed 4 bases, with 10 bases lying between them. This CDR3 is built from 12 residues. CDR3 in DNA: TGTGCCAGTGGGGGGGGCCCAGATACGCAGTATTTT. It is translated as CASGGGPDTQYF.

The chain joins TRBV11-3 to TRBJ2-3, with 9 bases lining up with TRBD2. CDR1 is SGHNT and CDR2 is YENEEA in the germline V gene. The CDR3 has 16 amino acids. J gave up 2 bases and V 3 bases, and 6 bases lay outside the gene matches. CDR3 protein: CASSFRRGGFTDTQYF. CDR3 DNA: TGTGCCAGCAGCTTTAGGCGGGGGGGATTCACAGATACGCAGTATTTT.

There are a few counts of this clone. This CDR3 is CASSRGDQPQHF. The DNA of the CDR3 is TGTGCCAGCAGCAGGGGTGATCAGCCCCAGCATTTT. J is TRBJ1-5 and V is TRBV13; possible D gene TRBD1, 5 bases. Trimming cost V 5 bases and J 5 bases, with 7 bases left between them. The CDR3 sequence is 12 residues long. Germline lookup yields CDR1 PRHDT and CDR2 FYEKMQ (reference sequence).

This clone was detected only a few times. The chain couples TRBV7-8 to TRBJ2-1; 9 nucleotides agree with TRBD1. The germline gives CDR1 SGHVS, CDR2 FQNEAQ. V shed 1 base, J shed 6 bases, and the junction held 4 bases outside the gene matches. This CDR3 has 15 amino acids. The CDR3 here is CASSLEGQGPNEQFF. CDR3 bases: TGTGCCAGCAGCTTAGAGGGACAGGGCCCCAATGAGCAGTTCTTC.

The chain recombines TRBV10-3 with TRBJ2-7; TRBD2 aligns across 10 bases. The CDR3 has 18 residues. J gave up 0 bases and V 3 bases, and 11 bases lay outside the gene matches. In germline, CDR1 is ENHRY, CDR2 SYGVKD. This CDR3 reads CAISDNSGRSRSSYEQYF. DNA of the CDR3: TGTGCCATCAGTGATAATAGCGGGAGGTCCAGGAGCTCCTACGAGCAGTACTTC.

The chain is built from TRBV7-9 and TRBJ2-5, with TRBD1 matching 8 bases. The CDR3 has 13 residues. From germline, CDR1 is SEHNR and CDR2 FQNEAQ (reference sequence). V trimming: 7 bases; J trimming: 4 bases; junction bases outside the gene matches: 5. The CDR3 nucleotides read TGTGCCAGCACCCAGACAGGGGCAGAGACCCAGTACTTC. As protein: CASTQTGAETQYF. Based on the CDR3 plus reference TRBV7-9 and TRBJ2-5, the full variable domain is DTGVSQNPRHKITKRGQNVTFRCDPISEHNRLYWYRQTLGQGPEFLTYFQNEAQLEKSRLLSDRFSAERPKGSFSTLEIQRTEQGDSAMYLCASTQTGAETQYFGPGTRLLVL.

The chain has TRBV7-9 and TRBJ2-1; 9 bases are a match to TRBD2. This CDR3 has 16 amino acids. Trimming removed 6 bases from V and 8 bases from J; junction bases left unmatched: 14. Per the germline V gene, CDR1 is SEHNR and CDR2 is FQNEAQ (reference sequence). CDR3 sequence (DNA): TGTGCCAGCAGAGGCTTAGCGGGAGAAGAACTCTATGAGCAGTTCTTC. This sequence encodes CASRGLAGEELYEQFF. The full variable domain, in which reference TRBV7-9 and TRBJ2-1 provide the parts outside the CDR3, is DTGVSQNPRHKITKRGQNVTFRCDPISEHNRLYWYRQTLGQGPEFLTYFQNEAQLEKSRLLSDRFSAERPKGSFSTLEIQRTEQGDSAMYLCASRGLAGEELYEQFFGPGTRLTVL.

The chain recombines TRBV10-3 with TRBJ2-3; the match to TRBD2 covers 8 bases. Germline-derived CDR1 and CDR2 are ENHRY and SYGVKD. V lost 2 bases to trimming and J lost 5 bases; unmatched junction nucleotides: 6. This CDR3 has 15 residues. CDR3 sequence: CAISEHRGGEDTQYF. The CDR3 DNA sequence: TGTGCCATCAGTGAGCATCGGGGGGGGGAAGATACGCAGTATTTT.

This clone occurred once. The rearrangement joins TRBV7-8 to TRBJ2-3, with D uncertain. The germline CDR1 and CDR2 sequences are SGHVS and FQNEAQ. The CDR3 runs 15 residues. V dropped 3 bases and J dropped 2 bases, with 12 bases sitting between them. The CDR3 spells CASSFIQHFTDTQYF. The DNA for the CDR3 is TGTGCCAGCAGCTTTATACAGCATTTCACAGATACGCAGTATTTT.

The chain couples TRBV5-1 to TRBJ2-7, with D possibly being TRBD1 (5 bases). V gave up 3 bases and J gave up 0 bases, with 10 bases separating them. The CDR3 sequence is 14 residues long. Germline CDR1 SGHRS, CDR2 YFSETQ. The CDR3 loop reads CASSSQQDSYEQYF. CDR3 in DNA: TGCGCCAGCAGCTCTCAACAGGACTCCTACGAGCAGTACTTC.

The V call is TRBV11-3, the J call TRBJ2-5; 8 positions agree with TRBD2. This CDR3 is built from 16 residues. Germline V lookup: CDR1 SGHNT, CDR2 YENEEA. The V and J ends lost 6 bases and 2 bases, in that order; junction bases with no gene match: 11. The CDR3 spells CASSRYSGRGQETQYF. CDR3 coding DNA: TGTGCCAGCAGTCGCTACAGCGGGAGAGGACAAGAGACCCAGTACTTC.

The chain joins TRBV27 to TRBJ1-2; D gene ambiguous. In germline, CDR1 is MNHEY, CDR2 SMNVEV (reference sequence). Trimming removed 0 bases from V and 4 bases from J, with 12 bases in between. The CDR3 length is 15 residues. The CDR3 region is CASSLSKEDLYGYTF. The CDR3 DNA follows: TGTGCCAGCAGTTTATCTAAGGAGGACCTCTATGGCTACACCTTC.

The chain carries TRBV6-5 and TRBJ2-3, with D perhaps TRBD2 (6 bases). The CDR3 runs 16 residues. Trimming cost V 4 bases and J 2 bases, with 16 bases left between them. Germline-derived CDR1 and CDR2 are MNHEY and SVGAGI. The CDR3 sequence: CASSSLARGYTDTQYF. CDR3 DNA: TGTGCCAGCAGTTCCCTAGCGAGGGGTTACACAGATACGCAGTATTTT.